A single sample is the source of the 16 T cell receptor beta chains below, sequenced in a study of regulatory T cells in long-lasting Graves disease. Researchers made TCR beta libraries by using iRepertoire HTBI primers and running Arm-PCR on CDR3 regions. Each CDR3 protein gets one entry after TCRdb re-called the multiplex PCR reads with MiXCR. The data contain roughly 520,000 distinct CDR3 sequences, around 12% of them seen just once; the ten biggest clones take up about 8.9%. Indicated time point: newly diagnosed GD, antithyroid drugs for less than 3 months. After RNA was extracted from PBMCs, the TCR library was made from it. The same specimen was also included in a second study, on T cells in Graves' hyperthyroidism and ophthalmopathy.

The sequences come from peripheral blood mononuclear cells (PBMCs), collected at new diagnosis, from a patient treated with antithyroid drugs. Receptor source: a woman younger than 45 with Graves disease.

This clonotype was seen ten or more times. The chain is built from TRBV10-3 and TRBJ1-2, with 7 bases aligning to TRBD1. V gave up 9 bases and J gave up 4 bases; unmatched junction bases: 8. The CDR3 loop spans 13 amino acids. Per the germline V gene, CDR1 is ENHRY and CDR2 is SYGVKD. The CDR3 protein is CAIRDRALYGYTF. For the CDR3, the DNA is TGTGCCATAAGGGACAGAGCCCTCTATGGCTACACCTTC.

This clonotype was recorded a few times. The chain employs TRBV20-1 and TRBJ2-1; 10 bases agree with TRBD2. Germline V gives CDR1 DFQATT, CDR2 SNEGSKA (reference sequence). V lost 4 bases to trimming and J lost 6 bases; unmatched junction nucleotides: 6. This CDR3 comprises 14 residues. The DNA for the CDR3 is TGCAGTGCTAACCCTAGCGGGAGTTTCAATGAGCAGTTCTTC. Its protein is CSANPSGSFNEQFF.

Notes on this clonotype: A much larger clone is a single base away; this may be a read error. The chain employs TRBV29-1 and TRBJ2-5; no firm D call. This CDR3 spans 13 amino acids. Germline V gene lookup returns CDR1 SQVTM and CDR2 ANQGSEA. Deletions cut 5 bases from V and 5 bases from J, with 15 bases between. The CDR3 DNA follows: TGCAGCGTTATAGGCGAGACCGGGGAGACCCAGTACTTC. It translates to CSVIGETGETQYF.

This clonotype was recorded many times. The chain carries TRBV20-1 and TRBJ1-1; 11 bases fit TRBD1. Germline V gene lookup returns CDR1 DFQATT and CDR2 SNEGSKA (reference sequence). The CDR3 loop spans 16 amino acids. The V gene end was trimmed by 1 base and the J gene end by 5 bases; junction bases not matched to a gene: 9. CDR3 sequence reads: CSARGGQGEGRTEAFF. CDR3 nucleotides: TGCAGTGCTAGAGGGGGACAGGGGGAAGGGAGGACTGAAGCTTTCTTT.

The table lists this clonotype with many counts. V and J are TRBV7-2 and TRBJ2-3, with unresolved D. The germline V gene has CDR1 SGHTA and CDR2 FQGNSA. V gave up 1 base and J gave up 0 bases, with 11 bases separating them. The CDR3 totals 16 residues. The CDR3: CASSLGSASSTDTQYF. In DNA, the CDR3 is TGTGCCAGCAGCTTAGGATCGGCCTCAAGCACAGATACGCAGTATTTT.

V usage is TRBV6-2 or TRBV6-3 and J usage is TRBJ2-2; the D is unclear. The length of the CDR3 is 15 residues. Trimming stripped 2 bases from V and 8 bases from J, with 15 bases between. Per the germline V gene, CDR1 is MNHEY and CDR2 is SVGEGT. The CDR3 coding sequence is TGTGCCAGCAGTTACGGACCCCTTCCTGGGGGGGAGCTGTTTTTT. Protein product: CASSYGPLPGGELFF.

The rearrangement joins TRBV12-3 or TRBV12-4 to TRBJ1-3; D remains ambiguous. The CDR3 runs to 12 residues. V lost 3 bases and J lost 3, with 3 bases in between. As DNA, the CDR3 is TGTGCCAGCAGTTTCGGTGGAAACACCATATATTTT. Its protein is CASSFGGNTIYF.

This clonotype was counted at least ten times. V usage is TRBV25-1 and J usage is TRBJ2-5; D not certain. The CDR3 runs 12 residues. Trimming removed 5 bases from V and 0 bases from J, with 4 bases in between. Germline V gene lookup returns CDR1 MGHDK and CDR2 SYGVNS. CDR3 in DNA: TGTGCCAGCAGTTATCACCAAGAGACCCAGTACTTC. Its translation is CASSYHQETQYF.

Notes on this clonotype: A much larger clone sits a single nucleotide away, making a read error possible. The chain joins TRBV2 to TRBJ2-1; D is undetermined. Germline lookup yields CDR1 SNHLY and CDR2 FYNNEI. This CDR3 contains 11 residues. CDR3 nucleotide sequence: TGTGCCAGCCCACGTTGGAATGGGCAGTTCTTC. It encodes CASPRWNGQFF. Full variable domain (outside the CDR3, taken from reference TRBV2 and TRBJ2-1): EPEVTQTPSHQVTQMGQEVILRCVPISNHLYFYWYRQILGQKVEFLVSFYNNEISEKSEIFDDQFSVERPDGSNFTLKIRSTKLEDSAMYFCASPRWNGQFFGPGTRLTVL.

This clonotype was observed at least ten times. CDR3 coding DNA: TGTGCCAGCAGCTTCGCGGGTCTCTACGAGCAGTACTTC. Translating gives CASSFAGLYEQYF. This rearrangement joins TRBV7-9 to TRBJ2-7; a possible D gene is TRBD2 (5 bases). The length of the CDR3 is 13 residues. CDR1 and CDR2 (germline): SEHNR, FQNEAQ (reference sequence). The V end lost 3 bases, the J end lost 3 bases, and 9 bases lay between the germline ends.

This clonotype was counted ten times or more. CDR3 nucleotide sequence: TGTGCCAGCACCCTAGACCCCGAAGGGACCCAGTACTTC. Its protein is CASTLDPEGTQYF. The V and J genes are TRBV6-1 and TRBJ2-5, with D unresolved. This CDR3 region has 13 residues. Trimming stripped 7 bases from V and 7 bases from J, with 16 bases between. Germline V gene sequence: CDR1 MNHNS, CDR2 SASEGT.

About this clonotype: At one boundary the junction diverges from the germline segment, which might be a read error. The rearrangement joins TRBV28 to TRBJ2-1, with 13 positions matching TRBD2. The length of the CDR3 is 16 residues. Germline V gives CDR1 MDHEN, CDR2 SYDVKM. The CDR3 is CAGSPSGTSGDNEQFF. CDR3 sequence (DNA): TGTGCCGGCAGTCCCTCCGGGACTAGCGGGGACAATGAGCAGTTCTTC.

The chain's CDR3 is CASSLEGQTVAYV. In DNA form, the CDR3 reads TGCGCCAGCAGCTTAGAAGGACAGACGGTGGCGTACGTC. The gene calls are TRBV5-1 and TRBJ2-7, with D maybe TRBD1 (6 bases). This CDR3 is built from 13 residues. V lost 2 bases, J lost 12 bases, and 18 bases lay in between. Germline CDR1 and CDR2: SGHRS and YFSETQ.

This clonotype was counted between two and nine times. The J gene is TRBJ2-3, the V gene TRBV11-2; D is unresolved. The CDR3 sequence is 16 residues long. Per germline, CDR1 SGHAT and CDR2 FQNNGV. The ends were cut back, 8 bases at V and 0 bases at J, with 18 bases in the middle. CDR3 in amino acids: CASGPSGTSSTDTQYF. The DNA for the CDR3 is TGTGCCAGCGGCCCATCCGGAACGTCTAGCACAGATACGCAGTATTTT. Full variable domain (rest looked up from reference TRBV11-2 and TRBJ2-3): EAGVAQSPRYKIIEKRQSVAFWCNPISGHATLYWYQQILGQGPKLLIQFQNNGVVDDSQLPKDRFSAERLKGVDSTLKIQPAKLEDSAVYLCASGPSGTSSTDTQYFGPGTRLTVL.

This clonotype was found a few times. The chain employs TRBV19 and TRBJ2-7; 10 positions match TRBD1. The CDR3 runs 15 residues. The V gene's germline CDR1 is LNHDA and CDR2 SQIVND (reference sequence). V gave up 6 bases and J gave up 6 bases; unmatched junction bases: 11. CDR3 protein: CASSPSMGQGIEQYF. CDR3 bases: TGTGCCAGTAGCCCCTCGATGGGACAGGGGATCGAGCAGTACTTC.

With regard to this clonotype: A much larger clonotype is one base distant, so this may be a read error. This sequence joins TRBV11-2 and TRBJ2-1, with 13 bases aligning to TRBD2. Germline-derived CDR1 and CDR2 are SGHAT and FQNNGV. The J segment lost 7 bases and the V segment lost 5 bases, leaving 8 bases of the junction unmatched. This CDR3 region has 16 residues. DNA of the CDR3: TGTGCCAGCAGCCTGGGACTAGCGGGACTGGCTAATGAGCAGTTCTTC. Translating it yields CASSLGLAGLANEQFF.